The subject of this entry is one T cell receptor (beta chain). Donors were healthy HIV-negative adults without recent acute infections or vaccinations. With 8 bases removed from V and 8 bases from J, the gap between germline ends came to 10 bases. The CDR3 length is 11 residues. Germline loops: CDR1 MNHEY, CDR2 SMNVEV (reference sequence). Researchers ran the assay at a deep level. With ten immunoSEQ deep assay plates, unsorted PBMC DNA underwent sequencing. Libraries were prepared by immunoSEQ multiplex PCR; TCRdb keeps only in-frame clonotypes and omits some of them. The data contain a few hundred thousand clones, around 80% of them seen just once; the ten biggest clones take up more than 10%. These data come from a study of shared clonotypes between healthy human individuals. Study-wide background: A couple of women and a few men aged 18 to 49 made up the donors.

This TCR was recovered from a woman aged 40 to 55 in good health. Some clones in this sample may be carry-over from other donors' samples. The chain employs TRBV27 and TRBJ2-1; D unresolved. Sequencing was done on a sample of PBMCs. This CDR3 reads CASPPADEQFF. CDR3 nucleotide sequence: TGTGCCAGCCCCCCTGCGGATGAGCAGTTCTTC.